A single T cell receptor (beta chain) is shown here with its context. The record originates from a study of T cells in Graves' hyperthyroidism and ophthalmopathy. The CDR3 consists of 13 residues. V lost 7 bases to trimming and J lost 5 bases; unmatched junction nucleotides: 4. Germline assignment: CDR1 SGDLS and CDR2 YYNGEE. Using RNA transcripts as the source, TCR beta CDR3 regions were amplified. HTBI primers were used for first-round RT-PCR of the TCR CDR3. Each CDR3 protein gets one entry after TCRdb re-called the multiplex PCR reads with MiXCR. The sample lists around 270,000 distinct CDR3 sequences, approximately 19% seen once, with roughly 39% in the top ten.

Sequencing was performed on blood. The genes are TRBV9 and TRBJ1-5; 9 bases agree with TRBD1. This clonotype originated in a man in his fifties or sixties with Graves' ophthalmopathy. Written as DNA, the CDR3 is TGTGCCAGCTCCCGGGACAGGGATCAGCCCCAGCATTTT. It yields the protein CASSRDRDQPQHF.